The T cell receptor beta chain under discussion was sequenced for a study of siplizumab effects on memory and regulatory T cells. Study-level results: Greater diversity than memory cells seemed evident in naive T cells, which also appeared to be major alloresponse contributors.

Trimming took 5 bases from V and 1 from J, leaving 18 bases between them. CDR3 length equals 17 residues. Germline CDR1 reads SGHTA; CDR2 reads FQGNSA. In the case of this clone: Its antigen remains unidentified.

Assaying covered about 99,000 TCR templates per sample. TCRdb's copy holds only in-frame clones and misses some; the assay was immunoSEQ multiplex PCR. The profile shows approximately 100,000 clones, around 93% of them singletons. Sequencing was carried out using non-Treg CD4+ T cells sorted from blood. The clonotype originates from a human donor in good health. The chain recombines TRBV7-2 with TRBJ2-1; no clear D. The CDR3 sequence: CASSPYSEPLSYNEQFF. DNA of the CDR3: TGTGCCAGCAGCCCCTACTCCGAACCCCTTTCCTACAATGAGCAGTTCTTC.